Included here is one T cell receptor (beta chain) sequence, with context. Its antigen remains unknown. 13 Jbeta primers and 60 Vbeta primers were used for the PCR. Some clones are missing from TCRdb's copy, which holds only in-frame ones; the method was immunoSEQ multiplex PCR. The data hold about 130,000 clones, with 74% observed a single time. These data originate in a study of cytomegalovirus exposure and HLA in healthy donors. Per the germline V gene, CDR1 is SGHAT and CDR2 is FQNNGV. Trimming took off 1 base at V and 4 bases at J, with 7 bases between the two ends. CDR3 length equals 14 residues. Study-level points and caveats: Most CMV-associated TCR beta chains appeared HLA-restricted in a later analysis. A further, later analysis showed that HLA-associated TCR beta chains (compared with equally common others) were more clonally expanded.

V usage is TRBV11-2 and J usage is TRBJ2-2, with D possibly TRBD2 on 5 matching bases. The source material was PBMCs. The receptor was derived from a male donor in good health and CMV-seronegative. CDR3 residues: CASSLGGITGELFF. The CDR3 nucleotides read TGTGCCAGCAGCTTAGGAGGGATCACCGGGGAGCTGTTTTTT.